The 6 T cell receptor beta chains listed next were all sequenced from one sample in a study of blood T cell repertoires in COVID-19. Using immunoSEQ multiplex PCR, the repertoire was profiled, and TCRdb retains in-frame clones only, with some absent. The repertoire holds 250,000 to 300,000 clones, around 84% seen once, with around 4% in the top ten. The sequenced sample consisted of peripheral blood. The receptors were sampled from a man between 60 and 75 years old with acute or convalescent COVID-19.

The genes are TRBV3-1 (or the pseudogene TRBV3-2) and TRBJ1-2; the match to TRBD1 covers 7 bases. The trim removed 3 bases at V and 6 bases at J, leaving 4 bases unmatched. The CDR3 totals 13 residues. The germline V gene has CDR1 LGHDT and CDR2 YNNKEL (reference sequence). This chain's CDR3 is CASSHSGGNGYTF. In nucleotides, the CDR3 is TGTGCCAGCAGCCATTCAGGGGGGAATGGCTACACCTTC.

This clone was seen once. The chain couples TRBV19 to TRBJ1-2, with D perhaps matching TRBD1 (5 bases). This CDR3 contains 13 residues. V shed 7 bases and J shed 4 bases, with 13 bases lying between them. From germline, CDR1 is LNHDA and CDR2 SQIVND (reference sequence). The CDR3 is CASMGRRGYGYTF. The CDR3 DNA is TGTGCCAGTATGGGCAGGAGGGGCTATGGCTACACCTTC.

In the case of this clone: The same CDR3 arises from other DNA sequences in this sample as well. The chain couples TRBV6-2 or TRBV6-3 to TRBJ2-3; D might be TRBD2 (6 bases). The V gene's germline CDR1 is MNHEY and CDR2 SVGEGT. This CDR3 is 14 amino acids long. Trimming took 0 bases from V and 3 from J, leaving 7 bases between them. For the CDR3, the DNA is TGTGCCAGCAGTTACTCGGGGACTACAGATACGCAGTATTTT. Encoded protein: CASSYSGTTDTQYF.

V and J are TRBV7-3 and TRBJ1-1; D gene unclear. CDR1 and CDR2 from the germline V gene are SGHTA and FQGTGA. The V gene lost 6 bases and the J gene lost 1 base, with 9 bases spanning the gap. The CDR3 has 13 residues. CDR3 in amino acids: CASSGQENTEAFF. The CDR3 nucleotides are TGTGCCAGCAGTGGGCAGGAGAACACTGAAGCTTTCTTT.

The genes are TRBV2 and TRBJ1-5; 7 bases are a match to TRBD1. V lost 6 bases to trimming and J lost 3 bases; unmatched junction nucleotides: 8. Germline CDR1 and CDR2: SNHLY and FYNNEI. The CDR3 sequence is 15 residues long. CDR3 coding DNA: TGTGCCAGCAGGGCTGGACAGGTTCTCAATCAGCCCCAGCATTTT. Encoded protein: CASRAGQVLNQPQHF. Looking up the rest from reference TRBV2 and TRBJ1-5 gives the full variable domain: EPEVTQTPSHQVTQMGQEVILRCVPISNHLYFYWYRQILGQKVEFLVSFYNNEISEKSEIFDDQFSVERPDGSNFTLKIRSTKLEDSAMYFCASRAGQVLNQPQHFGDGTRLSIL.

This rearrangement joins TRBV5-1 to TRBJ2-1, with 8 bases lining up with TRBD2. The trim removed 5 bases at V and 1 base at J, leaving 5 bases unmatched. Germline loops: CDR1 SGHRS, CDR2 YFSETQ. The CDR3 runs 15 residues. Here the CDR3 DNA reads TGCGCCAGCAGACTCGGGGGGGTTTCCTACAATGAGCAGTTCTTC. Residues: CASRLGGVSYNEQFF.